This TCR beta chain was recovered during a study of OX40 agonist ivuxolimab in advanced cancers. Study information: Patients got intravenous ivuxolimab at 0.01 to 10 mg/kg every 2 weeks. A partial response was reached by three patients: one with hepatocellular carcinoma and two with cutaneous melanoma. Study conclusions and caveats: The study found among the lowest clonal expansion in partial responders at 0.1-3.0 mg/kg. Researchers did not determine the expanded peripheral T cells' antigen specificity.

TCRdb keeps only in-frame clones here, not all; method: immunoSEQ multiplex PCR. Here the sample spans about 110,000 clones, more than 70% being singletons. V shed 6 bases, J shed 8 bases, and the junction held 8 bases outside the gene matches. CDR1 and CDR2 (germline): SGHKS, YYEKEE (reference sequence). The CDR3 consists of 13 residues. A note on this clone: Its target is unknown.

The J gene is TRBJ1-2, the V gene TRBV5-5; TRBD1 aligns across 9 bases. The receptor was isolated from an adult with an advanced solid tumor such as melanoma, head and neck, liver or kidney cancer. Source: CD4+ or CD8+ T cells sorted from blood, taken in a trial of the OX40 agonist ivuxolimab. CDR3 residues: CASNLQGARGYTF. Here the CDR3 DNA reads TGTGCCAGCAACCTACAGGGGGCGCGGGGCTACACCTTC.